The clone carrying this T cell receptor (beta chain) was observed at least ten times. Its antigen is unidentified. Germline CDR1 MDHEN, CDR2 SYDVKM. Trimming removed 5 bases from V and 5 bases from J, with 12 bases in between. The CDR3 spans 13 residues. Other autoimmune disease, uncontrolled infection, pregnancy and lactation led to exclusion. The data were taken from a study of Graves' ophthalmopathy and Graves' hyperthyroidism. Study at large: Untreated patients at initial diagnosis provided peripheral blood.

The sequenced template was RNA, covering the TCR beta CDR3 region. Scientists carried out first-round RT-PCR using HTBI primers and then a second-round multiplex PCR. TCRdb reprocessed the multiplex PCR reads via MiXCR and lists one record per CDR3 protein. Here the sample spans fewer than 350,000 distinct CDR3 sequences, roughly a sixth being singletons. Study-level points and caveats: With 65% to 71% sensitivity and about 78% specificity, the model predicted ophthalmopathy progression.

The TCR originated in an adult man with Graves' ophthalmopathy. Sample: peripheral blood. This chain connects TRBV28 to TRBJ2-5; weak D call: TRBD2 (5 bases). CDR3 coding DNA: TGTGCCAGCAGTCTACGGAGCGGTGAGACCCAGTACTTC. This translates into CASSLRSGETQYF.